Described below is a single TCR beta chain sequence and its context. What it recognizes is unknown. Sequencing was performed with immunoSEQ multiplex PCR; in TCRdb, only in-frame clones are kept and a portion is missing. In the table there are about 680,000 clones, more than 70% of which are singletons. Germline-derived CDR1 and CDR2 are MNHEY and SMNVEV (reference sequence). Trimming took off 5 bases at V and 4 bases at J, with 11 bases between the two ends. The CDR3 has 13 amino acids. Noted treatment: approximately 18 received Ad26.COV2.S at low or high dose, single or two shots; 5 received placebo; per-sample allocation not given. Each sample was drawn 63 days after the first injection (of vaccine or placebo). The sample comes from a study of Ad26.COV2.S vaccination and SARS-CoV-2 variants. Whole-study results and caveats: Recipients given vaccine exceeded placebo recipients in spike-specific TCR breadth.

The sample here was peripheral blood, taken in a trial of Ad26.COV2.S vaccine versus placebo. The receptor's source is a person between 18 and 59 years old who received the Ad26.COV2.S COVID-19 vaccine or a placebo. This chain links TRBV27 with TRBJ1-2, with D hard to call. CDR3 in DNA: TGTGCCAGCAGTCCCCCGGACTTCTATGGCTACACCTTC. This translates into CASSPPDFYGYTF.